Listed below are T cell receptor beta chains from one sample, sequenced in a study of T cell responses to AZD1222 COVID-19 vaccine. Profiling relied on immunoSEQ multiplex PCR, and the TCRdb table lists in-frame clones only, not all of them. The repertoire holds about 120,000 clones, with 90% as singletons. Sequencing used peripheral blood, obtained on day 0 of AZD1222 vaccination. The receptors were sampled from an adult in good health. The CDR3 runs from the conserved cysteine through the conserved F or W.

V gene,J gene,CDR3 protein
TRBV3-1/TRBV3-2,TRBJ2-7,CASSQGLDRGSYEQYF
TRBV18,TRBJ1-6,CASSDGNSPLHF
TRBV3-1/TRBV3-2,TRBJ2-5,CASSQDNRGIYPPMETQYF
TRBV28,TRBJ2-7,CASSTGVLGTYEQYF
TRBV28,TRBJ1-4,CASSLVAEKLFF
TRBV24-1,TRBJ2-5,CATSGETQYF
TRBV7-3,TRBJ2-1,CASSPLAGGSYNEQFF
TRBV18,TRBJ1-6,CASSPWDSNNSPLHF
TRBV9,TRBJ2-1,CASSVKGRGNEQFF
TRBV11-1,TRBJ2-2,CASSTRRESTGELFF
TRBV7-9,TRBJ2-3,CASSVVTREATDTQYF
TRBV11-2,TRBJ2-7,CASSLAAGGLAYEQYF
TRBV29-1,TRBJ1-2,CSVEDRPTGQYGYTF
TRBV14,TRBJ1-1,CASSRQQNTEAFF
TRBV19,TRBJ1-2,CASSLGQGVGGYTF
TRBV9,TRBJ2-1,CASSARTWSSYNEQFF
TRBV28,TRBJ2-5,CASSQEGETQYF
TRBV19,TRBJ1-2,CASSIGQGYNYGYTF
TRBV28,TRBJ2-7,CASKGAPVYEQYF
TRBV20-1,TRBJ2-7,CSAYGEMRQYF
TRBV25-1,TRBJ1-2,CASSDLAPGSSNYGYTF
TRBV18,TRBJ1-6,CASSPTGEGSPLHF
TRBV2,TRBJ1-5,CASSRQGDQPQHF
TRBV6-5,TRBJ1-2,CASSYGGYNYGYTF
TRBV19,TRBJ1-4,CASENRGRSEKLFF
TRBV14,TRBJ1-2,CASSQMKGGNYGYTF
TRBV5-1,TRBJ2-7,CASSKQGRSIYEQYF
TRBV10-3,TRBJ2-1,CAISESTSEQFF
TRBV7-3,TRBJ2-1,CASSLIGGAGNEQFF
TRBV20-1,TRBJ2-1,CSASGSAGPYNEQFF